These 13 T cell receptor beta chains came from one sample sequenced in a study of blood T cell repertoires in COVID-19. Some clones are missing from TCRdb's copy, which holds only in-frame ones; the method was immunoSEQ multiplex PCR. The sample contains about 160,000 clones, roughly 84% of which appear only once. Sample: peripheral blood. All receptors derive from a woman in her forties or fifties with COVID-19, enrolled during active disease.

The V call is TRBV11-1, the J call TRBJ2-2, with a weak D call TRBD1 (6 bases). Germline V gene sequence: CDR1 SGHAT, CDR2 FQDESV (reference sequence). The CDR3 is 16 residues long. V was shortened by 5 bases and J by 1 base, with 14 bases between the two germline ends. The CDR3 bases are TGTGCCAGCAGCCCCCGATGGACAGAGAACACCGGGGAGCTGTTTTTT. Amino acids: CASSPRWTENTGELFF.

The chain combines TRBV30 with TRBJ2-3; 9 bases line up with TRBD2. With 3 bases clipped from V and 7 bases from J, the junction kept 8 bases outside the gene matches. CDR1 is GTSNPN and CDR2 is SVGIG in the germline V gene (reference sequence). This CDR3 contains 14 residues. The CDR3 DNA reads TGTGCCTGGAGGAAAGCGGGGGGCTCGTATACGCAGTATTTT. It codes for CAWRKAGGSYTQYF.

This sequence joins TRBV19 and TRBJ2-3; 9 bases are shared with TRBD2. This CDR3 region has 14 residues. The germline V gene has CDR1 LNHDA and CDR2 SQIVND (reference sequence). V gave up 6 bases and J gave up 5 bases; unmatched junction bases: 6. The CDR3 here is CASRASGAVDTQYF. The CDR3 nucleotides are TGTGCCAGTAGGGCTAGCGGGGCCGTAGATACGCAGTATTTT.

The chain couples TRBV5-1 to TRBJ2-6; D perhaps matches TRBD1 (5 bases). The CDR3 contains 16 residues. Trimming shortened V by 0 bases and J by 0 bases, and 7 bases separated the two germline ends. Germline CDR1 and CDR2: SGHRS and YFSETQ. CDR3 residues: CASSLVQGSGANVLTF. CDR3 nucleotides: TGCGCCAGCAGCTTGGTGCAGGGCTCTGGGGCCAACGTCCTGACTTTC.

This sequence joins TRBV25-1 and TRBJ1-4; D might be TRBD1 (6 bases). The CDR3 runs 16 residues. Per the germline V gene, CDR1 is MGHDK and CDR2 is SYGVNS. V shed 1 base and J shed 7 bases, with 16 bases lying between them. The CDR3 spells CASSEWWGRGGEKLFF. The CDR3 bases are TGTGCCAGCAGTGAATGGTGGGGCAGGGGCGGTGAAAAACTGTTTTTT.

This clone was observed a single time. The V gene is TRBV29-1, the J gene TRBJ2-3, with 8 nucleotides matching TRBD2. Germline CDR1 SQVTM, CDR2 ANQGSEA. The V and J ends lost 7 bases and 1 base, in that order; junction bases with no gene match: 7. The CDR3 runs 14 residues. CDR3 in DNA: TGCAGCGGCCGGGGGGGCGGCCGCACAGATACGCAGTATTTT. It yields the protein CSGRGGGRTDTQYF.

The chain has TRBV3-1 (or the pseudogene TRBV3-2) and TRBJ1-2; a possible D gene is TRBD1 (6 bases). Trimming pared 1 base from V and 1 base from J, leaving 10 bases between. Germline V gives CDR1 LGHDT, CDR2 YNNKEL (reference sequence). The CDR3 is made up of 15 amino acids. For the CDR3, the DNA is TGTGCCAGCAGCCAAGCTGGGACAAATAACTATGGCTACACCTTC. Its translation is CASSQAGTNNYGYTF.

For this clone: A read error is possible here, since a much larger clone lies one base away. This rearrangement joins TRBV7-6 to TRBJ1-5; the match to TRBD1 covers 7 bases. CDR1 and CDR2 (germline): SGHVS, FNYEAQ. V lost 3 bases, J lost 5 bases, and 1 base stayed unmatched. This CDR3 comprises 13 residues. DNA for the CDR3: TGTGCCAGCAGCTTGCAGGGGGATCAGCCCCAGCATTTT. As protein: CASSLQGDQPQHF.

This clone has more than one count but fewer than ten. The chain links TRBV30 to TRBJ1-6; D unresolved. V gave up 4 bases and J gave up 0 bases, with 7 bases separating them. The germline V gene has CDR1 GTSNPN and CDR2 SVGIG (reference sequence). The CDR3 spans 14 residues. The CDR3 region is CAWTRSSYNSPLHF. The CDR3 nucleotides read TGTGCCTGGACCCGTAGCTCCTATAATTCACCCCTCCACTTT.

The chain carries TRBV30 and TRBJ2-1; no firm D call. Between the trimmed V and J ends, which lost 2 bases and 15 bases, there was a span of 14 bases. Germline assignment: CDR1 GTSNPN and CDR2 SVGIG (reference sequence). The CDR3 runs 11 residues. In DNA, the CDR3 is TGTGCCTGGAGTCTTGGTGGTAGTAGGTTCTTC. Protein sequence: CAWSLGGSRFF.

The J gene is TRBJ1-4, the V gene TRBV30, with TRBD1 matching over 8 bases. Germline CDR1 is GTSNPN and CDR2 is SVGIG (reference sequence). The junction had 3 bases not matched to a gene; V was cut back by 3 bases and J by 3 bases. This CDR3 is 14 amino acids long. The CDR3 sequence is CAWRDRAANEKLFF. The CDR3 nucleotides read TGTGCCTGGAGGGACAGGGCTGCTAATGAAAAACTGTTTTTT. The full variable domain, rest sourced from reference TRBV30 and TRBJ1-4, is SQTIHQWPATLVQPVGSPLSLECTVEGTSNPNLYWYRQAAGRGLQLLFYSVGIGQISSEVPQNLSASRPQDRQFILSSKKLLLSDSGFYLCAWRDRAANEKLFFGSGTQLSVL.

With respect to this clone: At the DNA level, this CDR3 is encoded by other sequences in the same sample as well. The chain is built from TRBV30 and TRBJ1-6, with 7 bases matching TRBD1. The ends lost 0 bases at V and 10 bases at J; junction bases unmatched: 9. The length of the CDR3 is 15 residues. Germline V gives CDR1 GTSNPN, CDR2 SVGIG (reference sequence). CDR3 in amino acids: CAWSVPAGGRSPLHF. CDR3 DNA sequence: TGTGCCTGGAGTGTACCGGCAGGGGGAAGATCACCCCTCCACTTT.

This chain links TRBV7-6 with TRBJ2-7, with 7 bases matching TRBD1. There are 17 residues in the CDR3. CDR1 and CDR2 (germline): SGHVS, FNYEAQ. V dropped 4 bases and J dropped 1; count of bases not matched to a gene: 13. Here the CDR3 reads CASSSPFPGQRSYEQYF. The CDR3 bases are TGTGCCAGCAGCTCACCATTTCCGGGACAGAGGTCCTACGAGCAGTACTTC.